Following are 28 T cell receptor beta chains from one sample sequenced in a study of control samples from healthy donors and cancer patients (dated by TCRdb to 2018 to 2020). Library preparation used the immunoSEQ multiplex PCR assay. The table comes from immuneACCESS by way of TCRdb, which keeps in-frame sequences with V and J called. Part of the clones is missing from these tables; in studies checked, under half for an unresolved V gene and the rest for unknown reasons. Across this sample there are 150,000 to 200,000 clones, with approximately 90% seen only once. About 12% of the sample lies in the top ten. The sample consisted of blood. Receptors originate from a man between 25 and 39 years old in good health.

The genes are TRBV5-6 and TRBJ1-2; TRBD1 is a possible D gene (6 bases). The CDR3 is made up of 18 amino acids. Germline V gene sequence: CDR1 SGHDT, CDR2 YYEEEE. V was pared by 5 bases and J by 7 bases, with 30 bases between. CDR3 nucleotides: TGTGCCAGCAGACAAATCTCCGGGACAATGAGGGAAAGGGCTGGCTACACCTTC. It codes for CASRQISGTMRERAGYTF.

CDR3 in DNA: TGTGCCAGCAGCCTCCGACTAGCGGGGTCCTACGAGCAGTACTTC. Its protein is CASSLRLAGSYEQYF. The V gene is TRBV5-5, the J gene TRBJ2-7; 11 bases are shared with TRBD2. Losses at the gene ends were 4 bases for V and 1 base for J; bases not matched to a gene: 4. Germline V CDR1 and CDR2: SGHKS, YYEKEE (reference sequence). This CDR3 spans 15 amino acids.

The chain carries TRBV27 and TRBJ1-2, with D unclear. The V gene's germline CDR1 is MNHEY and CDR2 SMNVEV (reference sequence). The CDR3 is 13 amino acids. Trimming stripped 2 bases from V and 2 bases from J, with 6 bases between. CDR3 protein: CASSLGKNYGYTF. DNA for the CDR3: TGTGCCAGCAGTTTAGGGAAGAACTATGGCTACACCTTC.

This chain uses TRBV11-3 with TRBJ1-4, with D uncertain. V gave up 5 bases and J gave up 6 bases, with 16 bases separating them. This CDR3 has 15 amino acids. The germline V gene has CDR1 SGHNT and CDR2 YENEEA. CDR3 in DNA: TGTGCCAGCAGCCCCGGGCCCCCCGGCGATGAAAAACTGTTTTTT. Amino acid sequence: CASSPGPPGDEKLFF.

This chain links TRBV4-1 with TRBJ1-1; 8 positions agree with TRBD1. Germline trimming cut 2 bases from V and 1 base from J; bases unmatched to any gene: 3. Germline V gene lookup returns CDR1 MGHRA and CDR2 YSYEKL. CDR3 length: 15 amino acids. The CDR3: CASSQPGTGNTEAFF. CDR3 sequence (DNA): TGCGCCAGCAGCCAACCTGGGACAGGGAACACTGAAGCTTTCTTT.

In this sample, this clone turned up once. This chain links TRBV27 with TRBJ2-3; D might be TRBD2 (6 bases). The CDR3 contains 19 residues. Per germline, CDR1 MNHEY and CDR2 SMNVEV (reference sequence). The V end was cut by 4 bases, the J end by 1 base, with 24 bases between. The CDR3 region has the DNA TGTGCCAGCAGTTCCCCCCTTGGGGGATGGAGGGCCGGCACAGATACGCAGTATTTT. Amino acids: CASSSPLGGWRAGTDTQYF.

This chain joins TRBV6-5 and TRBJ1-6; no clear D. The germline V and J ends were trimmed by 4 bases and 7 bases, with 11 bases remaining between them. Germline assignment: CDR1 MNHEY and CDR2 SVGAGI. The CDR3 loop spans 14 amino acids. This CDR3 is CASSWAEQNSPLHF. In DNA form, the CDR3 reads TGTGCCAGCAGTTGGGCAGAACAAAATTCACCCCTCCACTTT.

The chain couples TRBV2 to TRBJ1-1; perhaps TRBD1 as D (5 bases). Germline V gene data show CDR1 as SNHLY and CDR2 as FYNNEI. The ends were cut back, 9 bases at V and 0 bases at J, with 11 bases in the middle. The CDR3 is 13 amino acids. The CDR3 reads CASRGEMNTEAFF. As DNA, the CDR3 is TGTGCCAGTAGAGGGGAAATGAACACTGAAGCTTTCTTT.

The chain is built from TRBV9 and TRBJ1-3, with D tentatively TRBD1 (5 bases). CDR1 is SGDLS, CDR2 YYNGEE, per germline. Trimming removed 3 bases at V and 4 bases at J, with 14 bases between. The length of the CDR3 is 15 residues. The CDR3 loop reads CASSEGPGGGNTIYF. The CDR3 DNA sequence: TGTGCCAGCAGCGAGGGGCCTGGAGGGGGAAACACCATATATTTT. Complete variable domain (other parts from reference TRBV9 and TRBJ1-3): DSGVTQTPKHLITATGQRVTLRCSPRSGDLSVYWYQQSLDQGLQFLIQYYNGEERAKGNILERFSAQQFPDLHSELNLSSLELGDSALYFCASSEGPGGGNTIYFGEGSWLTVV.

This clone was seen a single time. V and J are TRBV16 and TRBJ1-2; TRBD1 aligns across 9 bases. The junction had 5 bases not matched to a gene; V was cut back by 2 bases and J by 7 bases. The germline V gene has CDR1 KGHSY and CDR2 FQNENV. This CDR3 comprises 14 residues. The CDR3 loop is CASSQPGTGLGYTF. The DNA for the CDR3 is TGTGCCAGCAGCCAACCCGGGACAGGGCTTGGCTACACCTTC.

CDR3 amino acids: CATSRDGTSGIPRRADTQYF. CDR3 sequence (DNA): TGTGCCACCAGCAGAGACGGGACTAGCGGGATTCCTCGTCGGGCAGATACGCAGTATTTT. The J gene is TRBJ2-3, the V gene TRBV15; 13 bases match TRBD2. This CDR3 has 20 amino acids. Germline values: CDR1 LNHNV, CDR2 YYDKDF (reference sequence). Trimming at V came to 0 bases and at J to 4 bases, leaving 13 bases not matched to a gene. The whole variable domain, remainder taken from reference TRBV15 and TRBJ2-3, is DAMVIQNPRYQVTQFGKPVTLSCSQTLNHNVMYWYQQKSSQAPKLLFHYYDKDFNNEADTPDNFQSRRPNTSFCFLDIRSPGLGDTAMYLCATSRDGTSGIPRRADTQYFGPGTRLTVL.

The chain has TRBV6-2 or TRBV6-3 and TRBJ2-2; 8 nucleotides agree with TRBD2. The CDR3 sequence is 16 residues long. Germline CDR1 MNHEY, CDR2 SVGEGT. V shed 6 bases and J 1 base; nucleotides not matched to a gene: 7. CDR3 coding DNA: TGTGCCAGCAGCCCTAGACTAGCGTTGAACACCGGGGAGCTGTTTTTT. Translating gives CASSPRLALNTGELFF.

The rearrangement uses TRBV27 and TRBJ2-3; D could derive from TRBD1 or TRBD2 (5 bases each). V was clipped by 6 bases and J by 6 bases, with 19 bases between them. The CDR3 has 15 residues. Germline CDR1 is MNHEY and CDR2 is SMNVEV (reference sequence). As DNA, the CDR3 is TGTGCCAGCAGAGCCCCTCGAGGGGCAGGGGATACGCAGTATTTT. Translated: CASRAPRGAGDTQYF.

The chain joins TRBV5-1 to TRBJ2-5, with a tentative D call TRBD1 (5 bases). V was shortened by 2 bases and J by 2 bases, with 7 bases between the two germline ends. There are 13 residues in the CDR3. Looked up from germline, CDR1 is SGHRS and CDR2 is YFSETQ. The CDR3 reads CASSFQGQETQYF. The CDR3 DNA reads as TGCGCCAGCAGCTTCCAGGGACAAGAGACCCAGTACTTC.

The J gene is TRBJ2-5, the V gene TRBV4-1; TRBD2 matches 11 bases. The CDR3 runs 16 residues. The germline V gene encodes CDR1 MGHRA and CDR2 YSYEKL. With 0 bases clipped from V and 1 base from J, the junction kept 1 base outside the gene matches. For the CDR3, the DNA is TGCGCCAGCAGCCAAGACGGGACTAGCGGCCAAGAGACCCAGTACTTC. Translation gives CASSQDGTSGQETQYF.

The chain joins TRBV5-6 to TRBJ1-2; D gene unclear. V lost 0 bases to trimming and J lost 1 base, with 4 bases between them. The CDR3 is made up of 13 amino acids. Germline CDR1 and CDR2: SGHDT and YYEEEE. In DNA form, the CDR3 reads TGTGCCAGCAGCTTGGCAGGTAACTATGGCTACACCTTC. Translated, it gives CASSLAGNYGYTF.

This clone was detected only once. The chain combines TRBV4-2 with TRBJ2-1, with a weak D call TRBD1 (6 bases). This CDR3 has 19 amino acids. CDR1 is LGHNA, CDR2 YNFKEQ, per germline. V was trimmed by 4 bases and J by 0 bases, leaving 22 bases between them. CDR3 residues: CASSLTADRLARSYNEQFF. The CDR3 DNA reads TGTGCCAGCAGCCTTACTGCGGACAGACTGGCTCGCTCCTACAATGAGCAGTTCTTC.

This chain connects TRBV7-2 to TRBJ2-7; D is perhaps TRBD1 (5 bases). V was shortened by 4 bases and J by 3 bases, with 7 bases between the two germline ends. CDR3 length: 12 amino acids. The germline V gene has CDR1 SGHTA and CDR2 FQGNSA. The CDR3 is CASSSDIYEQYF. CDR3 DNA sequence: TGTGCCAGCAGCTCGGACATCTACGAGCAGTACTTC.

Comments on this clone: Other DNA sequences in the same sample also yield this CDR3. V usage is TRBV18 and J usage is TRBJ2-7; D not certain. Germline V gene data show CDR1 as KGHSH and CDR2 as LQKENI. V was pared by 3 bases and J by 3 bases, with 3 bases between. The CDR3 is 11 residues long. Here the CDR3 DNA reads TGTGCCAGCTCACCGGACTACGAGCAGTACTTC. Protein product: CASSPDYEQYF. Looking up the rest from reference TRBV18 and TRBJ2-7 gives the full variable domain: NAGVMQNPRHLVRRRGQEARLRCSPMKGHSHVYWYRQLPEEGLKFMVYLQKENIIDESGMPKERFSAEFPKEGPSILRIQQVVRGDSAAYFCASSPDYEQYFGPGTRLTVT.

About this clone itself: Other DNA sequences of this sample code for an identical CDR3. The gene calls are TRBV9 and TRBJ2-2; no definite D call. The germline V gene encodes CDR1 SGDLS and CDR2 YYNGEE. This CDR3 is built from 15 residues. Deletions cut 0 bases from V and 1 base from J, with 7 bases between. CDR3 nucleotide sequence: TGTGCCAGCAGCGTAGTAGGGCAGAACACCGGGGAGCTGTTTTTT. This sequence encodes CASSVVGQNTGELFF.

The chain links TRBV15 to TRBJ1-5; D may be TRBD1 (6 bases). CDR3 length equals 12 residues. The V end lost 5 bases, the J end lost 13 bases, and 15 bases lay between the germline ends. Germline V gene lookup returns CDR1 LNHNV and CDR2 YYDKDF (reference sequence). CDR3: CATSLRTDQQHF. The CDR3 DNA is TGTGCCACCAGCCTCCGGACAGACCAACAGCATTTT.

V usage is TRBV5-1 and J usage is TRBJ2-3; D perhaps matches TRBD2 (5 bases). This CDR3 comprises 12 residues. Germline CDR1 and CDR2: SGHRS and YFSETQ. V gave up 4 bases and J gave up 8 bases, with 11 bases separating them. The CDR3 sequence: CASSPGSGTQYF. CDR3 in DNA: TGCGCCAGCAGCCCGGGGTCTGGTACGCAGTATTTT.

This clone was recorded only once. This sequence joins TRBV11-1 and TRBJ2-7; no firm D call. V was clipped by 3 bases and J by 2 bases, with 11 bases between them. The germline V gene encodes CDR1 SGHAT and CDR2 FQDESV (reference sequence). The CDR3 is 14 amino acids. CDR3 bases: TGTGCCAGCAGCTTGGTTGAAGGTACCTACGAGCAGTACTTC. Amino acids: CASSLVEGTYEQYF.

The V gene is TRBV5-1, the J gene TRBJ2-2; TRBD1 matches at 9 bases. Trimming removed 4 bases from V and 6 bases from J; junction bases left unmatched: 7. Germline V CDR1 and CDR2: SGHRS, YFSETQ. The CDR3 totals 15 residues. CDR3 nucleotide sequence: TGCGCCAGCAGCCCGTTGGGGGACAGGGCCGGGGAGCTGTTTTTT. It encodes CASSPLGDRAGELFF. Combining the CDR3 with reference TRBV5-1 and TRBJ2-2 gives the whole variable domain KAGVTQTPRYLIKTRGQQVTLSCSPISGHRSVSWYQQTPGQGLQFLFEYFSETQRNKGNFPGRFSGRQFSNSRSEMNVSTLELGDSALYLCASSPLGDRAGELFFGEGSRLTVL.

This chain connects TRBV6-4 to TRBJ2-1; 8 bases are shared with TRBD2. The CDR3 contains 15 residues. Germline CDR1 reads MRHNA; CDR2 reads SNTAGT. With V trimmed by 2 bases and J by 9 bases, 9 bases remained unmatched. In DNA form, the CDR3 reads TGTGCCAGCAGTGACGGGACGGGGGGGGTCGCTGAGCAGTTCTTC. Amino acids: CASSDGTGGVAEQFF.

The chain joins TRBV3-1 (or the pseudogene TRBV3-2) to TRBJ2-1; 8 nucleotides agree with TRBD2. This CDR3 spans 16 amino acids. Germline V lookup: CDR1 LGHDT, CDR2 YNNKEL (reference sequence). V shed 3 bases, J shed 4 bases, and the junction held 8 bases outside the gene matches. The CDR3 region has the DNA TGTGCCAGCAGCCAGGCCAGCGGGGGAGATTACAATGAGCAGTTCTTC. This sequence encodes CASSQASGGDYNEQFF.

V and J are TRBV13 and TRBJ1-3, with a possible D match to TRBD1 (5 bases). The CDR3 covers 14 residues. The germline CDR1 and CDR2 sequences are PRHDT and FYEKMQ (reference sequence). Trimming cost V 5 bases and J 3 bases, with 11 bases left between them. The CDR3 loop is CASSPGTLGNTIYF. The CDR3, as DNA: TGTGCCAGCAGCCCCGGGACTCTTGGAAACACCATATATTTT.

The chain carries TRBV20-1 and TRBJ1-2; D gene ambiguous. Germline values: CDR1 DFQATT, CDR2 SNEGSKA (reference sequence). The ends were cut back, 5 bases at V and 10 bases at J, with 14 bases in the middle. CDR3 length: 11 residues. Here the CDR3 reads CSAWVARTYTF. For the CDR3, the DNA is TGCAGTGCTTGGGTTGCCCGAACCTACACCTTC.